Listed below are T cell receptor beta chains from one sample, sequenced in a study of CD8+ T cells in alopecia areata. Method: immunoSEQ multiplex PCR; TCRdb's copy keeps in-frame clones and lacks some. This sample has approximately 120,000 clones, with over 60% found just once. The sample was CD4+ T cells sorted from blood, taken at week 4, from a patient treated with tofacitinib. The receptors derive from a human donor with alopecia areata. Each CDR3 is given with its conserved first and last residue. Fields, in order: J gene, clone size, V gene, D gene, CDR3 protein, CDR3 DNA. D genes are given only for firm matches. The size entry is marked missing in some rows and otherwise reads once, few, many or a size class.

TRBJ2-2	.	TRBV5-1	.	CASSLARVNTGELFF	TGCGCCAGCAGCTTGGCTCGGGTGAACACCGGGGAGCTGTTTTTT
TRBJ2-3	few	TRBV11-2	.	CASSLGSLTDTQYF	TGTGCCAGCAGCTTAGGGTCCTTAACAGATACGCAGTATTTT
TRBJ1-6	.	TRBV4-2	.	CASSQDRSPASPLHF	TGTGCCAGCAGCCAAGATAGGTCACCAGCATCACCCCTCCACTTT
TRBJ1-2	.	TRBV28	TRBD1	CASTLDRIDGYTF	TGTGCCAGCACCCTGGACAGGATAGATGGCTACACCTTC
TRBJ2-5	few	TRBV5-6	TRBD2	CASSPLGAGRETQYF	TGTGCCAGCAGCCCGCTCGGAGCGGGACGGGAGACCCAGTACTTC
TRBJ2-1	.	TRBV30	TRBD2	CAWNKAGGTNEQFF	TGTGCCTGGAATAAAGCGGGAGGTACGAATGAGCAGTTCTTC
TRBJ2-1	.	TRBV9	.	CASSPTGSSYNEQFF	TGTGCCAGCAGCCCCACGGGGTCCTCCTACAATGAGCAGTTCTTC
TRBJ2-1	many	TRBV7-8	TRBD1	CASSLVGVGTGIANEQFF	TGTGCCAGCAGCTTAGTAGGGGTGGGGACAGGGATAGCCAATGAGCAGTTCTTC
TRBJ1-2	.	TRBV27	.	CASSLLGQNYGYTF	TGTGCCAGCAGTTTATTAGGACAGAACTATGGCTACACCTTC
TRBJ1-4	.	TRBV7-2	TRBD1	CASSTRQGEGKLFF	TGTGCCAGCAGCACACGACAGGGGGAAGGAAAACTGTTTTTT
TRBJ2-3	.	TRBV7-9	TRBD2	CASSLRLAGDTQYF	TGTGCCAGCAGCCTCCGGCTAGCGGGGGATACGCAGTATTTT
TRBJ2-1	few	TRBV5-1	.	CASSLVAGNEQFF	TGCGCCAGCAGCTTGGTAGCAGGGAATGAGCAGTTCTTC
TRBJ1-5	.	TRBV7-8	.	CASTPQRVGNQPQHF	TGTGCCAGCACCCCGCAGAGGGTTGGCAATCAGCCCCAGCATTTT
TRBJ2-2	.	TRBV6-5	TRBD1	CASSYRGQLFF	TGTGCCAGCAGTTACAGGGGGCAACTGTTTTTT
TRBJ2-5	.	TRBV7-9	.	CASSQQTRLETQYF	TGTGCCAGCAGCCAGCAGACAAGGCTAGAGACCCAGTACTTC
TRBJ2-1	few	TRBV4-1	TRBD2	CASSQDFGSLAGGRVYNEQFF	TGCGCCAGCAGCCAAGATTTCGGTTCTCTAGCGGGAGGACGGGTCTACAATGAGCAGTTCTTC
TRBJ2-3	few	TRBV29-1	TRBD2	CSVDERGDTDTQYF	TGCAGCGTTGACGAGCGGGGAGATACAGATACGCAGTATTTT
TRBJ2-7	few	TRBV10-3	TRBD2	CAIAPVGGSSYEQYF	TGTGCCATAGCCCCGGTGGGGGGGAGCTCCTACGAGCAGTACTTC
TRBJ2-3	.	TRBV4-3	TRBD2	CASSPGLAGGHSTDTQYF	TGCGCCAGCAGCCCAGGACTAGCGGGGGGGCATAGCACAGATACGCAGTATTTT
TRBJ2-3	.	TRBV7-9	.	CASSLIKLTQYF	TGTGCCAGCAGCTTAATTAAGCTCACGCAGTATTTT
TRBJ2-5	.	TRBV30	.	CAWSGLQETQYF	TGTGCCTGGAGTGGACTGCAAGAGACCCAGTACTTC
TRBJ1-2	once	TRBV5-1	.	CASSLLGGYGYTF	TGCGCCAGCAGCTTGTTAGGCGGCTATGGCTACACCTTC
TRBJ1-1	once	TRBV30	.	CAWGRMRTEAFF	TGTGCCTGGGGGAGAATGAGGACTGAAGCTTTCTTT
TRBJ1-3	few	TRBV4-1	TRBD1	CASSQALRGRPGNTIYF	TGCGCCAGCAGCCAAGCCCTCAGGGGGCGGCCTGGAAACACCATATATTTT
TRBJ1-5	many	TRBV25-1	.	CASSDRQSENQPQHF	TGTGCCAGCAGTGACAGACAGTCGGAGAATCAGCCCCAGCATTTT
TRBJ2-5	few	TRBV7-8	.	CASSLGHRVGETQYF	TGTGCCAGCAGCTTAGGACACAGGGTGGGGGAGACCCAGTACTTC
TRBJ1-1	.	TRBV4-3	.	CASSPDHRENTEAFF	TGCGCCAGCAGCCCAGATCACAGGGAGAACACTGAAGCTTTCTTT
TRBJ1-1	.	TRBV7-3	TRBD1	CASSSGDRINKAFF	TGTGCCAGCAGCTCAGGGGACAGGATTAATAAAGCTTTCTTT
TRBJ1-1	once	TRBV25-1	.	CASRRVDGAEAFF	TGTGCCAGCAGGAGGGTTGACGGAGCTGAAGCTTTCTTT
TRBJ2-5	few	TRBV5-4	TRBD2	CASSSSGSRETQYF	TGTGCCAGCAGCTCTAGCGGGAGTAGAGAGACCCAGTACTTC
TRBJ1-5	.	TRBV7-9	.	CASSQANSNQPQHF	TGTGCCAGCAGCCAGGCGAATAGCAATCAGCCCCAGCATTTT
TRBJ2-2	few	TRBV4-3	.	CASSQGPNTGELFF	TGCGCCAGCAGCCAGGGTCCTAACACCGGGGAGCTGTTTTTT
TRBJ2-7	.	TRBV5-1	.	CASSRKDGPYEQYF	TGCGCCAGCAGTCGCAAGGACGGTCCCTACGAGCAGTACTTC
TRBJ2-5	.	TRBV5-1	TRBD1	CASSLTGAQYF	TGCGCCAGCAGCTTGACAGGGGCCCAGTACTTC
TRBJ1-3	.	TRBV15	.	CATSPNSLRHGNTIYF	TGTGCCACCAGTCCTAACAGCCTAAGACATGGAAACACCATATATTTT
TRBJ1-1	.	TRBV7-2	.	CASSLAIEAFF	TGTGCCAGCAGCTTAGCGATTGAAGCTTTCTTT
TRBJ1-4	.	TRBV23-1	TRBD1	CASSQGTGRDTNEKLFF	TGCGCCAGCAGTCAAGGGACAGGGAGGGACACTAATGAAAAACTGTTTTTT
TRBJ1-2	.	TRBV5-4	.	CASSQIDYGYTF	TGTGCCAGCAGCCAAATCGACTATGGCTACACCTTC
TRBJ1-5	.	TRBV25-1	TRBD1	CASRAGGFNQPQHF	TGTGCCAGCAGGGCAGGGGGCTTCAATCAGCCCCAGCATTTT
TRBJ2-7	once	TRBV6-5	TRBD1	CASSYSRGQGAKEQYF	TGTGCCAGCAGTTACTCGAGGGGACAGGGGGCAAAAGAGCAGTACTTC
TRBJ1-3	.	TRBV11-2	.	CASSFGGNTIYF	TGTGCCAGCAGCTTTGGGGGAAACACCATATATTTT
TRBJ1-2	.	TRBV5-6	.	CASSLFWGDYGYTF	TGTGCCAGCAGCTTGTTCTGGGGAGACTATGGCTACACCTTC
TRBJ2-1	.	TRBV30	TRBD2	CAWTGLAGGPNEQFF	TGTGCCTGGACAGGGCTAGCGGGAGGGCCAAATGAGCAGTTCTTC
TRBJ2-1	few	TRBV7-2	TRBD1	CASSYTRDRGLHEQFF	TGTGCCAGCAGCTATACACGGGACAGGGGGCTTCATGAGCAGTTCTTC
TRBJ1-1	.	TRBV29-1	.	CSVESPGGTEAFF	TGCAGCGTTGAAAGCCCTGGGGGCACTGAAGCTTTCTTT
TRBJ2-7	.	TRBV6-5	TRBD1	CASSPSGQGAGEQYF	TGTGCCAGCAGCCCGTCCGGACAGGGGGCAGGGGAGCAGTACTTC
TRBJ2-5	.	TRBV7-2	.	CASSLAYQETQYF	TGTGCCAGCAGCTTAGCGTACCAAGAGACCCAGTACTTC
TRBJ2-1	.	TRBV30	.	CAWRKPSGPYNEQFF	TGTGCCTGGAGGAAGCCCAGCGGTCCCTACAATGAGCAGTTCTTC
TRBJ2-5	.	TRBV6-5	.	CASRGAETQYF	TGTGCCAGCAGGGGGGCGGAGACCCAGTACTTC
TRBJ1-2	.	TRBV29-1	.	CSVVRGARGGYTF	TGCAGCGTTGTCAGGGGCGCGAGGGGCGGCTACACCTTC
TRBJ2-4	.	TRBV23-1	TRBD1	CASSRPRGLGKNIQYF	TGCGCCAGCAGTCGGCCCAGGGGGCTTGGCAAAAACATTCAGTACTTC